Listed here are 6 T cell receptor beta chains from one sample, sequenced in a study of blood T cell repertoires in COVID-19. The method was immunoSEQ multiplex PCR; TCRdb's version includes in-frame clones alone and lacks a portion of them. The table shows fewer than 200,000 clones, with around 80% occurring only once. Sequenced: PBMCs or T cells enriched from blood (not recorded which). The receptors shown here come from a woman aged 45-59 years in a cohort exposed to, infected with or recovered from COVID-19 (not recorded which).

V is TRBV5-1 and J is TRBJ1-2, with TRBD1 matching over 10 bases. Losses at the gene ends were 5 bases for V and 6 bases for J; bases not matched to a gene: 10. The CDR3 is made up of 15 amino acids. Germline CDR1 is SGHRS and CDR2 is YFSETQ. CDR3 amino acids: CASRPHSGTGDGYTF. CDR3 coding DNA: TGCGCCAGCAGACCTCACTCCGGGACAGGGGATGGCTACACCTTC.

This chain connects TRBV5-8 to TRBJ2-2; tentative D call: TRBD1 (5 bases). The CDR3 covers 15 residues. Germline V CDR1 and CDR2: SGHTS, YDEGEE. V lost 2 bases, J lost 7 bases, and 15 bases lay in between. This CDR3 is CASSFGSRAGGELFF. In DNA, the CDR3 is TGTGCCAGCAGCTTTGGATCCAGGGCCGGCGGGGAGCTGTTTTTT.

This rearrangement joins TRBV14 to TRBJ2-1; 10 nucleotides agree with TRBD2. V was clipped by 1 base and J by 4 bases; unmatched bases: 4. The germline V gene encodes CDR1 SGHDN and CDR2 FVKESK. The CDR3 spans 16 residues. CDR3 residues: CASSQARTSGYNEQFF. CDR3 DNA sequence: TGTGCCAGCAGCCAAGCCCGGACTAGCGGTTACAATGAGCAGTTCTTC.

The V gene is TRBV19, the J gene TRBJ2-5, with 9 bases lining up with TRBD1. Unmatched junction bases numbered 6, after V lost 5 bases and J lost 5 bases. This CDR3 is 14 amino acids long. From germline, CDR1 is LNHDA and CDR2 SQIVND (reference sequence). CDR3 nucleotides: TGTGCCAGTAGTGCGGGACAGGGTTCGGAGACCCAGTACTTC. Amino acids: CASSAGQGSETQYF.

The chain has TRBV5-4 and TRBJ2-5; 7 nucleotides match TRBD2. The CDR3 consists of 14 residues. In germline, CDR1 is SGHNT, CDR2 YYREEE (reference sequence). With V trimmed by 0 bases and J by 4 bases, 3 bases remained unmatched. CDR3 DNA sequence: TGTGCCAGCAGCTTGGCGGGGGGAGCAGAGACCCAGTACTTC. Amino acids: CASSLAGGAETQYF.

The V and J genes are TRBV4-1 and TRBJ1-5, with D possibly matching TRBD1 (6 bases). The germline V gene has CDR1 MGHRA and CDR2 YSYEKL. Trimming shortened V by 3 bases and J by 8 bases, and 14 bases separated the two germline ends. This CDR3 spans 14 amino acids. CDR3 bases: TGCGCCAGCAGCCATGGACAGTCATTGAAGCCCCAGCATTTT. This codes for CASSHGQSLKPQHF.